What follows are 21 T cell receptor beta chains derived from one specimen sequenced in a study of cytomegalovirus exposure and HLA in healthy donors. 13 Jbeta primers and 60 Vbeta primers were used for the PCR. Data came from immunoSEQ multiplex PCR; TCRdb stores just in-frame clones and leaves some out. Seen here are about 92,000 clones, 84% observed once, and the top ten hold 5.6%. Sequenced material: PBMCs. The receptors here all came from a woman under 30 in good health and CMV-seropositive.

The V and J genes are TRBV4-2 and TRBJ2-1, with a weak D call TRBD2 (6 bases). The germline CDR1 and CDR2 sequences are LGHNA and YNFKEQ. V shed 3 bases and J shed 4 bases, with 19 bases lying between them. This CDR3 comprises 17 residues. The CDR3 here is CASSHGGSGVLYNEQFF. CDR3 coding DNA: TGTGCCAGCAGCCATGGGGGGTCTGGGGTGCTTTACAATGAGCAGTTCTTC.

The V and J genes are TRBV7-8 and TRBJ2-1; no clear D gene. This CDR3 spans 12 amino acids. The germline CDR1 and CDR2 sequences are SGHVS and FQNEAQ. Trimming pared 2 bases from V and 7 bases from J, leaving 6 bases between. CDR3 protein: CASSLPGNEQFF. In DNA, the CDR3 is TGTGCCAGCAGCTTACCCGGGAATGAGCAGTTCTTC.

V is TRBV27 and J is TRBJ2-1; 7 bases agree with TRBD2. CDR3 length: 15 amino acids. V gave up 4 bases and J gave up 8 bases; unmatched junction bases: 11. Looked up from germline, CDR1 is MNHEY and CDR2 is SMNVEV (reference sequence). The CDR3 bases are TGTGCCAGCAGTTCATGGAGGGAGGGCCGCGATGAGCAGTTCTTC. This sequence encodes CASSSWREGRDEQFF.

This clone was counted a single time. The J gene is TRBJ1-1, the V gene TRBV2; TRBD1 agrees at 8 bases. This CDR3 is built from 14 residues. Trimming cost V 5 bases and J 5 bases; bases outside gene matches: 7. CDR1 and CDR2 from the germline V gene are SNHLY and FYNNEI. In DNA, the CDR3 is TGTGCCAGCAGTTCAGGGGGCGCGTGGACTGAAGCTTTCTTT. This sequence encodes CASSSGGAWTEAFF.

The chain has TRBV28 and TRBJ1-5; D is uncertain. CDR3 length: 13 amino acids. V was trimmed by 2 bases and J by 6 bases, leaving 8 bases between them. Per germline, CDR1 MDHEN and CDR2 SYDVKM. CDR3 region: CASSLIGGQPQHF. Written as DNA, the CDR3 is TGTGCCAGCAGTTTAATCGGAGGTCAGCCCCAGCATTTT.

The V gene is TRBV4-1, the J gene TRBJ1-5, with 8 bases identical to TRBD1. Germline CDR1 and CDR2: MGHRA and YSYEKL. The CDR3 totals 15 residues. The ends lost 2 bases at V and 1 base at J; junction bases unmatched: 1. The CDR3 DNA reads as TGCGCCAGCAGCCAACAGGGGGCGAGCAATCAGCCCCAGCATTTT. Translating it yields CASSQQGASNQPQHF.

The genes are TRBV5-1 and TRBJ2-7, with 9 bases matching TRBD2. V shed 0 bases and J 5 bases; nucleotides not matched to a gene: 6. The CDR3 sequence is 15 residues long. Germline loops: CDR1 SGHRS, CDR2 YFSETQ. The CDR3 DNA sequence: TGCGCCAGCAGCTTGGGGACTAGCGCCTGGGACGAGCAGTACTTC. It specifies CASSLGTSAWDEQYF. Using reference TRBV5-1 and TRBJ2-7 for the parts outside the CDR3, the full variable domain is KAGVTQTPRYLIKTRGQQVTLSCSPISGHRSVSWYQQTPGQGLQFLFEYFSETQRNKGNFPGRFSGRQFSNSRSEMNVSTLELGDSALYLCASSLGTSAWDEQYFGPGTRLTVT.

The CDR3 bases are TGTGCCAGCAGTTCGGGGACTTCTAATGAAAAACTGTTTTTT. Protein product: CASSSGTSNEKLFF. This chain links TRBV27 with TRBJ1-4; D possibly corresponds to TRBD1 (5 bases). The length of the CDR3 is 14 residues. Trimming shortened V by 4 bases and J by 3 bases, and 9 bases separated the two germline ends. Germline V gene data show CDR1 as MNHEY and CDR2 as SMNVEV (reference sequence).

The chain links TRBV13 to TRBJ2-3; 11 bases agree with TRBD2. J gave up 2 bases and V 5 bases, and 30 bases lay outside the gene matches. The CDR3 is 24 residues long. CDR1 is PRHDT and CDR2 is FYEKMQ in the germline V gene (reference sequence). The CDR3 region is CASSTSVSSTWLAGGQDLTDTQYF. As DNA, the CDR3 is TGTGCCAGCAGCACTAGCGTCTCTTCAACATGGCTAGCGGGGGGCCAAGATCTCACAGATACGCAGTATTTT.

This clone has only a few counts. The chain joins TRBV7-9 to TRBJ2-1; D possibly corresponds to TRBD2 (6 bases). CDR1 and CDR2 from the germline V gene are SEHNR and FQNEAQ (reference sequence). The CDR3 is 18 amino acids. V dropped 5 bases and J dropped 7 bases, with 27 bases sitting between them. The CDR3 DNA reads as TGTGCCAGCAGCACCCGAGGGCCGGGACTCGGGTCGAGGAATGAGCAGTTCTTC. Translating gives CASSTRGPGLGSRNEQFF.

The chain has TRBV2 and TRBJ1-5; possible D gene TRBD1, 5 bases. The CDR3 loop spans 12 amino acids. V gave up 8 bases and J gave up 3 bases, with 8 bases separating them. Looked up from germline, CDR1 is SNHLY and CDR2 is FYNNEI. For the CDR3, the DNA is TGTGCCAGCGGGGGGAACAATCAGCCCCAGCATTTT. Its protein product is CASGGNNQPQHF.

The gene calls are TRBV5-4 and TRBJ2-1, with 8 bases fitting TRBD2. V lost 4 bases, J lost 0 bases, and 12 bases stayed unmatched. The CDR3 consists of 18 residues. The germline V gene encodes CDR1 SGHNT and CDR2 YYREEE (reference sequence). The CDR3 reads CASSTGLARTSSYNEQFF. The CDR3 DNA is TGTGCCAGCAGCACAGGACTAGCCCGAACGAGCTCCTACAATGAGCAGTTCTTC.

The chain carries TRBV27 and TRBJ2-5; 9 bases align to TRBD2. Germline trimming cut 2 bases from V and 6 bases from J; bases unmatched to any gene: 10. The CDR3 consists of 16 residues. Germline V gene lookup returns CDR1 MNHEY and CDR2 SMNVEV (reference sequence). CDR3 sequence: CASSLLGGGGKKTQYF. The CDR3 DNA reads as TGTGCCAGCAGTTTACTGGGCGGGGGGGGCAAAAAGACCCAGTACTTC.

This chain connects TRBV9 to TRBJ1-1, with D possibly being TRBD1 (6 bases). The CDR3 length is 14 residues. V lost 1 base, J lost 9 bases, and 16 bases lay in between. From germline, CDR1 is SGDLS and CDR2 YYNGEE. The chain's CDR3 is CASSVSPGEKKAFF. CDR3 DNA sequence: TGTGCCAGCAGCGTATCCCCAGGGGAAAAGAAAGCTTTCTTT.

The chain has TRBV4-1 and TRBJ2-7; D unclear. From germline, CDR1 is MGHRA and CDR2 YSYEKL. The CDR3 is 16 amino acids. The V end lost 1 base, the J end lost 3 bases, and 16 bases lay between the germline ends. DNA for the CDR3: TGCGCCAGCAGCCAAGGGGTTTTGTTTAGGAGCTACGAGCAGTACTTC. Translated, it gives CASSQGVLFRSYEQYF.

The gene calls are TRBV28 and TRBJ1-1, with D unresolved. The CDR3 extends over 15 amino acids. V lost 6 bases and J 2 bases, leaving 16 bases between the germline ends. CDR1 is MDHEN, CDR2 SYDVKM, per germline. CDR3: CASRLRGPRNTEAFF. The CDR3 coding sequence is TGTGCCAGCAGGCTCCGAGGTCCCCGCAACACTGAAGCTTTCTTT.

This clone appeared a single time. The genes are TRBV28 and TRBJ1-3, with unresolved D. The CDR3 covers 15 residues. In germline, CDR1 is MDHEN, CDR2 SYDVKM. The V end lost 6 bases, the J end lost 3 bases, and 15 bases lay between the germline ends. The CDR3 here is CASSHRRGGGNTIYF. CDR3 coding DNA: TGTGCCAGCAGCCACAGACGGGGTGGTGGAAACACCATATATTTT.

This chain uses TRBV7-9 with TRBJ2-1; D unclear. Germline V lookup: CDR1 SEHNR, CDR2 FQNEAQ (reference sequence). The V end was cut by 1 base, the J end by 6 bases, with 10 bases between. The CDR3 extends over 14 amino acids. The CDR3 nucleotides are TGTGCCAGCAGCTTAGTCGATGGCCTCAATGAGCAGTTCTTC. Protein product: CASSLVDGLNEQFF.

CDR3 bases: TGTGCCAGCAGTTACGAACAGGACGCTGAAGCTTTCTTT. It specifies CASSYEQDAEAFF. The chain uses TRBV6-5 and TRBJ1-1; D possibly corresponds to TRBD1 (5 bases). Germline values: CDR1 MNHEY, CDR2 SVGAGI. V lost 2 bases and J lost 6, with 10 bases in between. The CDR3 loop spans 13 amino acids.

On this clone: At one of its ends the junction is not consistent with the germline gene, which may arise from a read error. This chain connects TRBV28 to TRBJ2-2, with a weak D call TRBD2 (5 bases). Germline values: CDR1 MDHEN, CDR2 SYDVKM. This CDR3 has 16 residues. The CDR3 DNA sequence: TGTGCCAGCAGTTTAGGGCTAGCCATAACCACCCGGGAGCTGTTTTTT. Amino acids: CASSLGLAITTRELFF.

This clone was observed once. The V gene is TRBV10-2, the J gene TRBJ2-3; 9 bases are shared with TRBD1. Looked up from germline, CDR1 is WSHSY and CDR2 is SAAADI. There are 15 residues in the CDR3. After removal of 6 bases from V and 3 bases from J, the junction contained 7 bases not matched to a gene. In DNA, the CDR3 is TGCGCCAGCAGCCACAGGGGACAGGGTACAGATACGCAGTATTTT. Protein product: CASSHRGQGTDTQYF.